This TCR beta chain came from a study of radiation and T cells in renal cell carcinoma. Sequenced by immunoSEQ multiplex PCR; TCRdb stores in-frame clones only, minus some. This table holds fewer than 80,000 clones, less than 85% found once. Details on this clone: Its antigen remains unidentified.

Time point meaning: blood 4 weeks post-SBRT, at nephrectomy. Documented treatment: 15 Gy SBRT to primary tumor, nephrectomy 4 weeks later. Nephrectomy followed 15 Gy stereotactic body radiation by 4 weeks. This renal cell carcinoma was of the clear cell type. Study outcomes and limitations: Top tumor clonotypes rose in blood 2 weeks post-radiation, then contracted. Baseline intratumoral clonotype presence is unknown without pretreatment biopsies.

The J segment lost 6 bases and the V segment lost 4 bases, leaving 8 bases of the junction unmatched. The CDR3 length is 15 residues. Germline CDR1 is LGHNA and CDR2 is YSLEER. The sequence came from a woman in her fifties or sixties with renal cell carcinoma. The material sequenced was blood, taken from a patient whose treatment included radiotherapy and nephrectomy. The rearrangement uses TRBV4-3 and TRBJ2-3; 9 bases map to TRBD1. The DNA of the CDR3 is TGCGCCAGCAGCCGTACAGGGGGCGCGGGGGATACGCAGTATTTT. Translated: CASSRTGGAGDTQYF.